This TCR beta chain was retrieved from a study of molecular identifiers for immune sequencing clone quantification. Study-level findings and limits: The study reportedly detected spiked Jurkat TCR RNA from one cell among some 940,000 naive cells.

The authors gated naive CD8 T cells as CD8+CD4-CCR7+CD45RA+ for sorting. Bulk TCR library preparation followed previously described methods with listed TCR primers. In TCRdb, the PCR reads were re-called with MiXCR into one record per CDR3 protein. The data hold over 600,000 distinct CDR3 sequences, with just under 20% observed a single time. On this clonotype: Its target is unknown. The conserved closing phenylalanine or tryptophan is absent in this CDR3, likely reflecting a read error.

Germline CDR1 SEHNR, CDR2 FQNEAQ (reference sequence). This CDR3 is 15 amino acids long. Unmatched junction bases numbered 6, after V lost 3 bases and J lost 9 bases. The chain combines TRBV7-9 with TRBJ2-1; 12 bases are a match to TRBD2. The sample consisted of naive CD8+ T cells from blood, with Jurkat cell RNA spiked in. Subset given: FACS-sorted CD8+CD4-CCR7+CD45RA+ naive T cells. The clonotype originates from a human donor in good health. Some libraries in this study had Jurkat cell RNA spiked in. This CDR3 is CASSFRLAGEGEQFL. CDR3 in DNA: TGTGCCAGCAGCTTCAGACTAGCGGGAGAGGGTGAGCAGTTCCTC.